One sample yielded the 17 T cell receptor beta chains listed below, sequenced in a study of cytomegalovirus exposure and HLA in healthy donors. The PCR was carried out with 60 Vbeta primers and 13 Jbeta primers. The method was immunoSEQ multiplex PCR; TCRdb's version includes in-frame clones alone and lacks a portion of them. The repertoire holds around 190,000 clones, with around three quarters as singletons. Sequencing input: PBMCs. These TCRs come from a man aged 25-45 years in good health and CMV-seronegative.

This clone appeared once. The V gene is TRBV5-5, the J gene TRBJ2-3; 8 bases align to TRBD2. CDR1 SGHKS and CDR2 YYEKEE come from the germline V gene (reference sequence). This CDR3 contains 17 residues. V shed 5 bases and J 5 bases; nucleotides not matched to a gene: 16. This CDR3 reads CASSQSPTGLVEDTQYF. In nucleotides, the CDR3 is TGTGCCAGCAGTCAGTCACCAACGGGACTAGTCGAAGATACGCAGTATTTT.

This clone was seen a handful of times. The gene calls are TRBV7-6 and TRBJ2-7; tentative D call: TRBD2 (6 bases). Germline assignment: CDR1 SGHVS and CDR2 FNYEAQ. V lost 1 base, J lost 1 base, and 14 bases lay in between. This CDR3 comprises 16 residues. The CDR3, as DNA: TGTGCCAGCAGCTTAGGGGTTGGCGGGGAATCCTACGAGCAGTACTTC. It translates to CASSLGVGGESYEQYF. The variable domain in full, with the rest retrieved from reference TRBV7-6 and TRBJ2-7, is GAGVSQSPRYKVTKRGQDVALRCDPISGHVSLYWYRQALGQGPEFLTYFNYEAQQDKSGLPNDRFSAERPEGSISTLTIQRTEQRDSAMYRCASSLGVGGESYEQYFGPGTRLTVT.

The V call is TRBV5-1, the J call TRBJ1-2, with TRBD1 identical over 11 bases. The V gene's germline CDR1 is SGHRS and CDR2 YFSETQ. V lost 4 bases and J lost 5; bases outside the gene matches: 7. CDR3 size: 15 residues. The CDR3 region has the DNA TGCGCCAGCAGCGAAGGGACAGGGGGTTCGTATGGCTACACCTTC. The encoded protein is CASSEGTGGSYGYTF.

The chain recombines TRBV9 with TRBJ2-7, with D possibly being TRBD1 (6 bases). Trimming pared 3 bases from V and 6 bases from J, leaving 13 bases between. This CDR3 contains 13 residues. The germline V gene has CDR1 SGDLS and CDR2 YYNGEE. The CDR3 DNA follows: TGTGCCAGCAGCGACAGGGTACGGGGCGAGCAGTACTTC. Amino acids: CASSDRVRGEQYF. Full variable domain (remainder filled in from reference TRBV9 and TRBJ2-7): DSGVTQTPKHLITATGQRVTLRCSPRSGDLSVYWYQQSLDQGLQFLIQYYNGEERAKGNILERFSAQQFPDLHSELNLSSLELGDSALYFCASSDRVRGEQYFGPGTRLTVT.

This sequence joins TRBV5-1 and TRBJ2-4; D may be TRBD2 (6 bases). The CDR3 has 13 amino acids. Trimming stripped 4 bases from V and 9 bases from J, with 14 bases between. Germline CDR1 and CDR2: SGHRS and YFSETQ. The DNA for the CDR3 is TGCGCCAGCAGCCCCGGGCCCGGGGGCATTCAGTACTTC. This codes for CASSPGPGGIQYF.

The chain employs TRBV18 and TRBJ2-5, with 12 nucleotides matching TRBD1. The germline V gene encodes CDR1 KGHSH and CDR2 LQKENI. This CDR3 spans 14 amino acids. V was clipped by 6 bases and J by 5 bases; unmatched bases: 4. The CDR3 spells CASSRDRGQETQYF. The CDR3 DNA sequence: TGTGCCAGCTCTCGGGACAGGGGGCAGGAGACCCAGTACTTC.

V is TRBV21-1 and J is TRBJ1-2. TRBV21-1 is a known pseudogene. This CDR3 contains 16 residues. CDR3 protein: CASSECQGGANYGYTF. The CDR3 coding sequence is TGTGCCAGCAGCGAATGTCAGGGAGGAGCTAACTATGGCTACACCTTC.

The gene calls are TRBV7-9 and TRBJ1-3; D not resolved. Germline-derived CDR1 and CDR2 are SEHNR and FQNEAQ (reference sequence). This CDR3 region has 14 residues. V was clipped by 11 bases and J by 4 bases, with 18 bases between them. The CDR3 DNA reads as TGTGCCTTAAGGTCGAGGTTTTACGGAAACACCATATATTTT. This gives the protein CALRSRFYGNTIYF.

The V and J genes are TRBV4-2 and TRBJ1-4; no reliable D call. CDR1 is LGHNA, CDR2 YNFKEQ, per germline. The CDR3 covers 14 residues. V was cut by 1 base and J by 7 bases, with 10 bases left in between. The CDR3 nucleotides read TGTGCCAGCAGCCAAGGAGGAGGGCGTGAAAAACTGTTTTTT. Translated: CASSQGGGREKLFF.

The V gene is TRBV5-1, the J gene TRBJ2-7, with a tentative D call TRBD2 (5 bases). The germline V gene encodes CDR1 SGHRS and CDR2 YFSETQ. The V and J ends lost 1 base and 5 bases respectively, with 25 bases between them. The CDR3 covers 18 residues. The CDR3 sequence: CASSLYGPIATRLNEQYF. The CDR3 nucleotides are TGCGCCAGCAGCTTGTATGGACCAATAGCGACCCGTCTGAACGAGCAGTACTTC.

In its sample, this clone was seen a few times. V usage is TRBV5-5 and J usage is TRBJ1-1, with unresolved D. The CDR3 consists of 13 residues. The germline V and J ends were trimmed by 2 bases and 1 base, with 6 bases remaining between them. Germline V gene data show CDR1 as SGHKS and CDR2 as YYEKEE (reference sequence). The CDR3 region is CASSFDTNTEAFF. CDR3 DNA: TGTGCCAGCAGCTTTGACACGAACACTGAAGCTTTCTTT. Full variable domain (missing parts from reference TRBV5-5 and TRBJ1-1): DAGVTQSPTHLIKTRGQQVTLRCSPISGHKSVSWYQQVLGQGPQFIFQYYEKEERGRGNFPDRFSARQFPNYSSELNVNALLLGDSALYLCASSFDTNTEAFFGQGTRLTVV.

The chain recombines TRBV28 with TRBJ1-3; TRBD1 aligns across 7 bases. Germline CDR1 reads MDHEN; CDR2 reads SYDVKM. Trimming cost V 4 bases and J 3 bases; bases outside gene matches: 9. The CDR3 has 16 amino acids. The CDR3 bases are TGTGCCAGCAGTTCAATCCTCAGGGACAGTGGAAACACCATATATTTT. Its protein product is CASSSILRDSGNTIYF.

The CDR3 DNA reads TGCGCCAGCAGCTGGACTAGCTCCTACGAGCAGTACTTC. Its protein is CASSWTSSYEQYF. The V gene is TRBV5-1, the J gene TRBJ2-7; 7 bases are shared with TRBD2. This CDR3 is 13 amino acids long. Germline CDR1 is SGHRS and CDR2 is YFSETQ. V lost 3 bases to trimming and J lost 0 bases; unmatched junction nucleotides: 0. The entire variable domain, with the rest obtained from reference TRBV5-1 and TRBJ2-7, is as follows: KAGVTQTPRYLIKTRGQQVTLSCSPISGHRSVSWYQQTPGQGLQFLFEYFSETQRNKGNFPGRFSGRQFSNSRSEMNVSTLELGDSALYLCASSWTSSYEQYFGPGTRLTVT.

This chain links TRBV28 with TRBJ1-5; TRBD1 might be the D (5 bases). The CDR3 is 16 amino acids. In germline, CDR1 is MDHEN, CDR2 SYDVKM. Between the trimmed V and J ends, which lost 3 bases and 0 bases, there was a span of 12 bases. The CDR3 DNA follows: TGTGCCAGCAGTTTGAACCAGGGCTTTAGCAATCAGCCCCAGCATTTT. Its protein is CASSLNQGFSNQPQHF.

DNA of the CDR3: TGTGCCAGCAGTGAAGGGAGGCGTGAAAAACTGTTTTTT. It is translated as CASSEGRREKLFF. The chain links TRBV25-1 to TRBJ1-4; D is uncertain. This CDR3 region has 13 residues. Trimming left V 2 bases short and J 7 bases short, with 8 bases between. Looked up from germline, CDR1 is MGHDK and CDR2 is SYGVNS.

The rearrangement links TRBV10-1 to TRBJ2-5; tentative D call: TRBD2 (5 bases). The CDR3 has 13 amino acids. The ends were cut back, 2 bases at V and 7 bases at J, with 11 bases in the middle. Germline CDR1 and CDR2: WNHNN and SYGVQD (reference sequence). The CDR3 spells CASSEGDRGTQYF. The CDR3 coding sequence is TGCGCCAGCAGTGAGGGGGATCGGGGGACCCAGTACTTC.

The rearrangement uses TRBV27 and TRBJ2-7; 9 bases map to TRBD2. This CDR3 is 14 amino acids long. The germline gives CDR1 MNHEY, CDR2 SMNVEV (reference sequence). Germline trimming cut 4 bases from V and 2 bases from J; bases unmatched to any gene: 3. This CDR3 is CASSYSGSAYEQYF. The CDR3 DNA sequence: TGTGCCAGCAGTTATAGCGGGAGCGCCTACGAGCAGTACTTC.